This is a list of T cell receptor beta chains from one sample in a study of molecular identifiers for immune sequencing clone quantification. TCRdb re-called the PCR reads through MiXCR, storing one row per CDR3 protein. The sample holds some 70,000 distinct CDR3 sequences; about a sixth are singletons and the top ten take over 1.3%. Sequences were obtained from naive CD8+ T cells from blood, with Jurkat cell RNA spiked in. These receptors were taken from a human donor in good health. Some libraries in this study had Jurkat cell RNA spiked in. CDR3s include the opening cysteine and the closing phenylalanine or tryptophan. D genes are given only for firm matches. The listing skips clone size in some rows; elsewhere it reads once, few, many or a size class.

TRBV12-3/TRBV12-4	few	NA	TRBJ2-7	CASSFHSPSYGQYF	TGTGCCAGCAGTTTCCACAGCCCGTCCTACGGGCAGTACTTC
TRBV7-8	many	NA	TRBJ2-1	CASSLYTVGENFF	TGTGCCAGCAGCTTATATACCGTGGGTGAGAACTTCTTC
TRBV6-1	few	NA	TRBJ1-4	CASINGIASTWTTNEKLFF	TGTGCCAGCATCAACGGAATCGCCAGTACTTGGACAACTAATGAAAAACTGTTTTTT
TRBV4-1	many	NA	TRBJ2-7	CASSQMGTGNYEQYF	TGCGCCAGCAGCCAGATGGGTACAGGAAACTACGAGCAGTACTTC
TRBV27	many	NA	TRBJ2-7	CASSLIGGEQYF	TGTGCCAGCAGTTTAATTGGTGGCGAGCAGTACTTC
TRBV7-3	many	TRBD2	TRBJ2-2	CASSLIGLATNTGELFF	TGTGCCAGCAGCTTAATCGGACTAGCTACGAACACCGGGGAGCTGTTTTTT
TRBV9	NA	NA	TRBJ2-1	CASSAWDGYNEQFF	TGTGCCAGCAGCGCTTGGGACGGTTACAATGAGCAGTTCTTC
TRBV24-1	NA	TRBD2	TRBJ2-1	CATSGISGRAGRNEQFF	TGTGCCACCAGTGGGATTAGCGGGAGGGCGGGGCGCAATGAGCAGTTCTTC
TRBV5-1	few	TRBD1	TRBJ2-7	CASSHPQTGFYEQYF	TGCGCCAGCAGCCACCCCCAGACAGGGTTCTACGAGCAGTACTTC
TRBV20-1	many	TRBD2	TRBJ2-2	CTKGLAGSRRDTGELFF	TGCACCAAGGGACTAGCGGGTAGTCGACGTGACACCGGGGAGCTGTTTTTT
TRBV11-1	many	TRBD2	TRBJ2-3	CASSQRGGTDTQYF	TGTGCCAGCAGCCAGCGGGGGGGCACAGATACGCAGTATTTT
TRBV4-2	many	TRBD2	TRBJ2-2	CASSTTYLAENTGELFF	TGTGCCAGCAGCACCACCTACCTAGCGGAGAACACCGGGGAGCTGTTTTTT
TRBV27	NA	NA	TRBJ2-1	CASREATPLYNEQFF	TGTGCCAGCAGAGAAGCCACCCCCCTGTACAATGAGCAGTTCTTC
TRBV28	many	NA	TRBJ1-5	CASSLEADYSNQPQHF	TGTGCCAGCAGTTTAGAGGCAGATTATAGCAATCAGCCCCAGCATTTT
TRBV5-1	NA	TRBD1	TRBJ2-7	CASSLGSLGPPGQGVYEQYF	TGCGCCAGCAGCTTGGGTTCTTTAGGGCCCCCGGGACAGGGTGTCTACGAGCAGTACTTC
TRBV19	many	NA	TRBJ2-3	CASSTSRADTQYF	TGTGCCAGTAGTACTTCTAGGGCAGATACGCAGTATTTT
TRBV13	many	TRBD1	TRBJ2-6	CASSSGTVNSGANVLTF	TGTGCCAGCAGCTCCGGGACAGTCAACTCTGGGGCCAACGTCCTGACTTTC
TRBV6-1	many	NA	TRBJ1-5	CASSEWPRNSNQPQHF	TGTGCCAGCAGTGAATGGCCGAGAAATAGCAATCAGCCCCAGCATTTT
TRBV12-3/TRBV12-4	NA	NA	TRBJ2-2	CASSFSAVGGELFF	TGTGCCAGCAGTTTCTCCGCGGTCGGCGGGGAGCTGTTTTTT
TRBV6-2/TRBV6-3	many	NA	TRBJ1-1	CASSYLGDALVRAFF	TGTGCCAGCAGTTACTTAGGGGACGCCCTAGTGAGAGCTTTCTTT
TRBV7-9	many	TRBD2	TRBJ2-3	CASSTELAGGADTQYF	TGTGCCAGCAGCACCGAGCTAGCGGGAGGTGCAGATACGCAGTATTTT
TRBV19	NA	NA	TRBJ2-6	CASSIGAESGANVLTF	TGTGCCAGTAGTATTGGCGCAGAGTCTGGGGCCAACGTCCTGACTTTC
TRBV28	many	NA	TRBJ1-5	CASSFYGQRNQPQHF	TGTGCCAGCAGTTTCTATGGACAGCGCAATCAGCCCCAGCATTTT
TRBV12-3/TRBV12-4	NA	TRBD2	TRBJ2-5	CASSPGTSGRRGQEAQYF	TGTGCCAGCAGTCCGGGGACTAGCGGGAGGAGGGGTCAAGAGGCCCAGTACTTC
TRBV11-2	NA	NA	TRBJ2-7	CASQKPLREQYF	TGTGCCAGTCAAAAACCGCTACGCGAGCAGTACTTC
TRBV11-3	many	NA	TRBJ2-5	CASSSSEGRGETQYF	TGTGCCAGCAGCTCATCGGAGGGCCGGGGGGAGACCCAGTACTTC
TRBV7-9	many	NA	TRBJ2-7	CASSLGTLLPWEQYF	TGTGCCAGCAGCTTAGGGACGCTACTCCCCTGGGAGCAGTACTTC
TRBV11-2	many	NA	TRBJ2-7	CASSLSRVGGDQYEQYF	TGTGCCAGCAGCTTATCCCGCGTGGGCGGAGACCAATACGAGCAGTACTTC
TRBV9	NA	NA	TRBJ2-2	CASSVWGTGELLF	TGTGCCAGCAGCGTGTGGGGCACCGGGGAGCTGCTTTTT
TRBV7-6	NA	NA	TRBJ1-1	CASSPGTPREAFF	TGTGCCAGCAGCCCCGGGACGCCAAGGGAAGCTTTCTTT
TRBV6-5	many	NA	TRBJ2-7	CASSLGNAYEQYF	TGTGCCAGCAGTTTGGGGAACGCCTACGAGCAGTACTTC
TRBV11-1	many	NA	TRBJ2-5	CASSSNGETQYF	TGTGCCAGCAGCTCCAACGGGGAGACCCAGTACTTC
TRBV19	many	TRBD2	TRBJ2-5	CASSDWTPRGETQYF	TGTGCCAGTAGTGACTGGACCCCGCGGGGGGAGACCCAGTACTTC
TRBV29-1	many	TRBD1	TRBJ1-1	CSVRGTAEAFF	TGCAGCGTGAGGGGGACAGCTGAAGCTTTCTTT
TRBV19	many	NA	TRBJ2-3	CAGVCDATQYF	TGTGCCGGAGTGTGTGATGCTACGCAGTATTTT
TRBV12-5	NA	NA	TRBJ2-5	CASGLVDGGDRETQYF	TGTGCTAGTGGTTTGGTCGACGGGGGTGACAGAGAGACCCAGTACTTC
TRBV11-2	many	TRBD1	TRBJ2-7	CASSLGQGWYEQYF	TGTGCCAGCAGCTTAGGACAGGGATGGTACGAGCAGTACTTC
TRBV10-3	many	TRBD2	TRBJ2-1	CAGGLAGGSSYNEQFF	TGTGCCGGCGGACTAGCGGGAGGAAGCTCCTACAATGAGCAGTTCTTC
TRBV21-1	many	NA	TRBJ2-5	CASKLKGTSPFQETQYF	TGTGCCAGCAAGCTAAAAGGGACATCCCCGTTCCAAGAGACCCAGTACTTC
TRBV29-1	many	TRBD1	TRBJ1-1	CSGAGTVLNTEAFF	TGCAGCGGGGCCGGGACAGTATTGAACACTGAAGCTTTCTTT
TRBV6-5	NA	NA	TRBJ2-7	CASSPGFSYEQYF	TGTGCCAGCAGCCCGGGATTCTCCTACGAGCAGTACTTC
TRBV7-9	many	TRBD1	TRBJ2-5	CASSLGTAAQETQYF	TGTGCCAGCAGTCTCGGGACAGCGGCACAAGAGACCCAGTACTTC
TRBV28	few	NA	TRBJ2-7	CASSLDMGTACEQYF	TGTGCCAGCAGTTTAGACATGGGCACCGCCTGCGAGCAGTACTTC
TRBV29-1	many	TRBD1	TRBJ1-1	CSGIPGTGGITEAFF	TGCAGCGGCATTCCCGGGACAGGGGGCATCACTGAAGCTTTCTTT
TRBV12-3/TRBV12-4	many	NA	TRBJ2-7	CASSLEGMEQYF	TGTGCCAGCAGTTTAGAAGGGATGGAGCAGTACTTC
TRBV4-3	NA	TRBD2	TRBJ2-1	CASSPGPSGSWYEQPF	TGCGCCAGCAGCCCAGGCCCTAGCGGGAGTTGGTATGAGCAGCCCTTC
TRBV28	many	TRBD1	TRBJ2-5	CASSSGTGVQETQYF	TGTGCCAGCAGCTCCGGGACAGGGGTACAAGAGACCCAGTACTTC
TRBV7-9	few	TRBD1	TRBJ1-2	CASSLTGGNYGYTF	TGTGCCAGCAGCCTGACAGGGGGCAACTATGGCTACACCTTC
TRBV29-1	many	NA	TRBJ1-4	CSGRAAANEKLFF	TGCAGCGGACGGGCGGCAGCTAATGAAAAACTGTTTTTT
TRBV12-3/TRBV12-4	many	TRBD2	TRBJ2-3	CASTTGEGRDTQYF	TGTGCCAGCACCACCGGGGAGGGCAGGGATACGCAGTATTTT
TRBV6-5	many	TRBD2	TRBJ2-3	CASSTGTSLSTDTQYF	TGTGCCAGCAGTACGGGGACTAGCCTAAGCACAGATACGCAGTATTTT
TRBV6-4	many	NA	TRBJ2-3	CAIRSGRCTDTQYF	TGTGCCATCCGTTCGGGTCGGTGCACAGATACGCAGTATTTT
TRBV4-1	many	TRBD2	TRBJ2-7	CASSARLAGSYEQYF	TGCGCCAGCAGCGCAAGACTAGCGGGAAGCTACGAGCAGTACTTC
TRBV6-6	few	NA	TRBJ2-1	CASSYRGPYNEQFF	TGTGCCAGCAGTTACCGAGGCCCCTACAATGAGCAGTTCTTC
TRBV7-3	many	TRBD2	TRBJ2-7	CASSRKDLAGVSYEQYF	TGTGCCAGCAGCCGCAAGGATCTAGCGGGAGTTTCCTACGAGCAGTACTTC
TRBV30	many	NA	TRBJ2-1	CAWSANRLREQFF	TGTGCCTGGAGTGCGAACAGGTTACGGGAGCAGTTCTTC
TRBV5-5	many	NA	TRBJ2-3	CASSLSQGGRDTQYF	TGTGCCAGCAGCTTGAGCCAGGGGGGGCGAGATACGCAGTATTTT